The 23 T cell receptor beta chains listed next were all sequenced from one sample in a study of blood T cell repertoires in COVID-19. Data came from immunoSEQ multiplex PCR; TCRdb stores just in-frame clones and leaves some out. Here the sample spans 150,000 or so clones, 80% to 90% being singletons. Sequenced input: PBMCs or T cells enriched from blood (not recorded which). The receptor source for this set is a woman in her 50s in a cohort exposed to, infected with or recovered from COVID-19 (not recorded which).

This chain links TRBV14 with TRBJ1-2, with D maybe TRBD1 (6 bases). Germline V gives CDR1 SGHDN, CDR2 FVKESK. The CDR3 totals 14 residues. V lost 1 base, J lost 0 bases, and 6 bases lay in between. This CDR3 reads CASSQAGANYGYTF. The CDR3 DNA is TGTGCCAGCAGCCAAGCAGGGGCTAACTATGGCTACACCTTC.

The V and J genes are TRBV2 and TRBJ2-7, with TRBD2 matching 10 bases. Germline loops: CDR1 SNHLY, CDR2 FYNNEI. The length of the CDR3 is 14 residues. The V segment lost 6 bases and the J segment 4 bases; nucleotides outside the gene matches: 6. CDR3 nucleotide sequence: TGTGCCAGCAGCTTCCGGACTAGCGGTTACGAGCAGTACTTC. Translated: CASSFRTSGYEQYF.

This clone was recorded a few times. The J gene is TRBJ2-2, the V gene TRBV27, with D tentatively TRBD2 (5 bases). Trimming took off 6 bases at V and 4 bases at J, with 9 bases between the two ends. CDR3 length equals 13 residues. The germline V gene has CDR1 MNHEY and CDR2 SMNVEV (reference sequence). The CDR3 DNA sequence: TGTGCCAGCAGGTGGACTGGCACCGGGGAGCTGTTTTTT. Protein product: CASRWTGTGELFF.

The rearrangement uses TRBV21-1 and TRBJ1-5. TRBV21-1 counts as a pseudogene. The CDR3 consists of 16 residues. The CDR3 region has the DNA TGTGCCAGCAGCTCCACGCGGGGTACGAGTTACCAGCCCCAGCATTTT. Amino acids: CASSSTRGTSYQPQHF.

The chain carries TRBV6-1 and TRBJ1-2; a weak D match, TRBD1 (5 bases). This CDR3 spans 14 amino acids. The germline gives CDR1 MNHNS, CDR2 SASEGT. V dropped 1 base and J dropped 5 bases, with 11 bases sitting between them. The CDR3: CASSEDGGNYGYTF. The CDR3 DNA sequence: TGTGCCAGCAGTGAAGATGGGGGGAATTATGGCTACACCTTC.

The chain joins TRBV9 to TRBJ1-3; 8 bases are shared with TRBD1. The germline V gene encodes CDR1 SGDLS and CDR2 YYNGEE. Unmatched junction bases numbered 5, after V lost 3 bases and J lost 3 bases. The CDR3 extends over 15 amino acids. The CDR3 nucleotides read TGTGCCAGCAGCGGACAGGGGCAAAATGGAAACACCATATATTTT. It translates to CASSGQGQNGNTIYF.

The J gene is TRBJ2-5, the V gene TRBV7-9; possible D gene TRBD1, 5 bases. The CDR3 is 13 residues long. Germline CDR1 is SEHNR and CDR2 is FQNEAQ (reference sequence). The ends were cut back, 6 bases at V and 6 bases at J, with 14 bases in the middle. CDR3 in amino acids: CASSFDSSQTQYF. Written as DNA, the CDR3 is TGTGCCAGCAGTTTCGACAGTTCACAGACCCAGTACTTC. The complete variable domain, with remaining parts taken from reference TRBV7-9 and TRBJ2-5, reads DTGVSQNPRHKITKRGQNVTFRCDPISEHNRLYWYRQTLGQGPEFLTYFQNEAQLEKSRLLSDRFSAERPKGSFSTLEIQRTEQGDSAMYLCASSFDSSQTQYFGPGTRLLVL.

The gene calls are TRBV27 and TRBJ2-7; D is unclear. The CDR3 covers 15 residues. Germline CDR1 MNHEY, CDR2 SMNVEV (reference sequence). V dropped 4 bases and J dropped 2 bases, with 15 bases sitting between them. As DNA, the CDR3 is TGTGCCAGCAGTTATGGCCCCCAAGTGCCCTACGAGCAGTACTTC. Amino acid sequence: CASSYGPQVPYEQYF.

This chain connects TRBV5-1 to TRBJ2-5, with a tentative D call TRBD1 (6 bases). Germline CDR1 is SGHRS and CDR2 is YFSETQ. CDR3 length equals 13 residues. The V end lost 5 bases, the J end lost 2 bases, and 10 bases lay between the germline ends. The CDR3 protein is CASRLGQQETQYF. The CDR3 DNA reads as TGCGCCAGCAGACTAGGACAGCAAGAGACCCAGTACTTC.

The chain couples TRBV9 to TRBJ2-3; weak D call: TRBD2 (6 bases). This CDR3 spans 16 amino acids. Trimming removed 0 bases at V and 6 bases at J, with 17 bases between. Germline CDR1 is SGDLS and CDR2 is YYNGEE. The CDR3 region is CASSVEGARRADTQYF. The CDR3 nucleotides are TGTGCCAGCAGCGTAGAAGGAGCGCGGAGGGCCGATACGCAGTATTTT. The full variable domain, its missing parts supplied by reference TRBV9 and TRBJ2-3, is DSGVTQTPKHLITATGQRVTLRCSPRSGDLSVYWYQQSLDQGLQFLIQYYNGEERAKGNILERFSAQQFPDLHSELNLSSLELGDSALYFCASSVEGARRADTQYFGPGTRLTVL.

This clone was seen a single time. This sequence joins TRBV5-5 and TRBJ2-5, with 10 bases lining up with TRBD2. Germline loops: CDR1 SGHKS, CDR2 YYEKEE (reference sequence). J was trimmed by 1 base and V by 5 bases; bases with no gene match: 2. The CDR3 loop spans 14 amino acids. The CDR3 sequence is CASRRTSGQETQYF. CDR3 nucleotide sequence: TGTGCCAGCAGACGGACTAGCGGCCAAGAGACCCAGTACTTC. Variable domain in full (rest from reference TRBV5-5 and TRBJ2-5): DAGVTQSPTHLIKTRGQQVTLRCSPISGHKSVSWYQQVLGQGPQFIFQYYEKEERGRGNFPDRFSARQFPNYSSELNVNALLLGDSALYLCASRRTSGQETQYFGPGTRLLVL.

V and J are TRBV7-9 and TRBJ2-7; TRBD1 aligns across 10 bases. The V and J ends lost 1 base and 6 bases, in that order; junction bases with no gene match: 6. CDR1 is SEHNR, CDR2 FQNEAQ, per germline (reference sequence). The CDR3 totals 15 residues. This CDR3 is CASSLETGGGCEQYF. DNA for the CDR3: TGTGCCAGCAGCTTAGAGACAGGGGGCGGTTGCGAGCAGTACTTC.

The chain combines TRBV29-1 with TRBJ2-3; 9 bases align to TRBD2. The CDR3 loop spans 17 amino acids. Germline CDR1 reads SQVTM; CDR2 reads ANQGSEA. V was pared by 5 bases and J by 2 bases, with 14 bases of the junction left unmatched. The CDR3 coding sequence is TGCAGCGTTCAGAGAGTAGCGGGAGTCGGGATCACAGATACGCAGTATTTT. Translated: CSVQRVAGVGITDTQYF.

This chain links TRBV15 with TRBJ1-2, with D maybe TRBD1 (5 bases). The CDR3 runs to 16 residues. The V end was cut by 0 bases, the J end by 3 bases, with 14 bases between. Germline-derived CDR1 and CDR2 are LNHNV and YYDKDF (reference sequence). The DNA for the CDR3 is TGTGCCACCAGCAGAGATCGGGGAGGGGAAGACTATGGCTACACCTTC. It yields the protein CATSRDRGGEDYGYTF.

This clone was counted only a few times. V is TRBV5-1 and J is TRBJ1-5, with 10 bases lining up with TRBD1. CDR1 and CDR2 (germline): SGHRS, YFSETQ. CDR3 length: 14 amino acids. V was pared by 4 bases and J by 9 bases, with 7 bases of the junction left unmatched. CDR3 coding DNA: TGCGCCAGCAGCCAAGGGACAGGGGATCGGCCCCAGCATTTT. Residues: CASSQGTGDRPQHF.

The chain carries TRBV9 and TRBJ1-3; TRBD1 matches at 7 bases. The germline CDR1 and CDR2 sequences are SGDLS and YYNGEE. The CDR3 contains 17 residues. With 0 bases clipped from V and 0 bases from J, the junction kept 6 bases outside the gene matches. The DNA for the CDR3 is TGTGCCAGCAGCGTAGGCGGGACAGCGAGCTCTGGAAACACCATATATTTT. This encodes CASSVGGTASSGNTIYF.

V and J are TRBV25-1 and TRBJ1-1; 9 bases fit TRBD1. The V and J ends lost 7 bases and 10 bases, in that order; junction bases with no gene match: 19. The CDR3 has 16 residues. From germline, CDR1 is MGHDK and CDR2 SYGVNS. CDR3 in amino acids: CASTPTTGGRTMGAFF. Written as DNA, the CDR3 is TGTGCCAGCACACCAACTACAGGGGGCCGGACCATGGGAGCTTTCTTT.

The V and J genes are TRBV7-3 and TRBJ1-1; D not certain. The CDR3 contains 13 residues. The V end lost 7 bases, the J end lost 5 bases, and 14 bases lay between the germline ends. The germline V gene encodes CDR1 SGHTA and CDR2 FQGTGA. The CDR3 nucleotides are TGTGCCAGCACGGAACGTATCGGGACTGAAGCTTTCTTT. This encodes CASTERIGTEAFF.

Only one count was recorded for this clone. This chain uses TRBV4-2 with TRBJ1-3, with D unclear. Germline lookup yields CDR1 LGHNA and CDR2 YNFKEQ. Trimming took 0 bases from V and 2 from J, leaving 17 bases between them. The CDR3 runs 18 residues. CDR3 amino acids: CASSQDRFLLSPGNTIYF. As DNA, the CDR3 is TGTGCCAGCAGCCAAGATCGGTTCCTACTTTCTCCTGGAAACACCATATATTTT.

The V call is TRBV11-1, the J call TRBJ1-2, with TRBD1 matching 9 bases. This CDR3 is built from 15 residues. Germline trimming cut 5 bases from V and 3 bases from J; bases unmatched to any gene: 7. Germline V lookup: CDR1 SGHAT, CDR2 FQDESV (reference sequence). CDR3 nucleotides: TGTGCCAGCAGCACTACCGGGACAGGGCACTATGGCTACACCTTC. The encoded protein is CASSTTGTGHYGYTF.

The chain couples TRBV20-1 to TRBJ1-1; 11 bases are a match to TRBD1. The CDR3 is 15 amino acids. J gave up 5 bases and V 3 bases, and 8 bases lay outside the gene matches. Germline lookup yields CDR1 DFQATT and CDR2 SNEGSKA (reference sequence). The CDR3 spells CSASPTRDRGTEAFF. CDR3 in DNA: TGCAGTGCTAGTCCAACCCGGGACAGGGGGACTGAAGCTTTCTTT.

CDR3 loop: CASSPPGTHEQYF. Here the CDR3 DNA reads TGTGCCAGCAGTCCCCCAGGTACTCACGAGCAGTACTTC. V is TRBV28 and J is TRBJ2-7; D call uncertain. Germline V lookup: CDR1 MDHEN, CDR2 SYDVKM. V shed 5 bases and J shed 5 bases, with 13 bases lying between them. There are 13 residues in the CDR3.

This chain uses TRBV7-9 with TRBJ2-7; 8 nucleotides line up with TRBD1. Trimming removed 5 bases from V and 4 bases from J; junction bases left unmatched: 13. This CDR3 spans 16 amino acids. Germline CDR1 is SEHNR and CDR2 is FQNEAQ (reference sequence). CDR3 in DNA: TGTGCCAGCAGCGAGAGGGGGACAGGAACCCTTTACGAGCAGTACTTC. Amino acid sequence: CASSERGTGTLYEQYF.